This TCR beta chain emerged from a study of T cells in Graves' hyperthyroidism and ophthalmopathy. Study conclusions and caveats: Model-based prediction identified ophthalmopathy a median roughly 6.1 months prior to its onset. In simple terms, a model built on 13 V-J features told ophthalmopathy apart from stable hyperthyroidism.

V lost 4 bases to trimming and J lost 3 bases, with 9 bases between them. Germline V gene lookup returns CDR1 GTSNPN and CDR2 SVGIG (reference sequence). The CDR3 is made up of 12 amino acids. This clonotype has at least ten counts. The antigen is undetermined. Diagnoses used clinical symptoms, serum thyroxine and TRAb, thyroid ultrasound and orbital computed tomography. Researchers amplified the TCR beta CDR3 regions from RNA transcripts. The TCR CDR3 first-round RT-PCR relied on the HTBI primer set. TCRdb re-called the multiplex PCR reads through MiXCR, storing one row per CDR3 protein. The repertoire has about half a million distinct CDR3 sequences, about 20% of them found once; the top ten carry about 30%.

This TCR was sampled from a young man with Graves' hyperthyroidism. This sequence joins TRBV30 and TRBJ1-1; D remains ambiguous. Material for sequencing was blood. The CDR3 loop is CAWTGGDTEAFF. CDR3 bases: TGTGCCTGGACCGGCGGGGACACTGAAGCTTTCTTT. Complete variable domain (other parts from reference TRBV30 and TRBJ1-1): SQTIHQWPATLVQPVGSPLSLECTVEGTSNPNLYWYRQAAGRGLQLLFYSVGIGQISSEVPQNLSASRPQDRQFILSSKKLLLSDSGFYLCAWTGGDTEAFFGQGTRLTVV.